The clone carrying this T cell receptor beta chain was counted ten times or more. Its target is not known. The sample's time point: newly diagnosed GD, antithyroid drugs for less than 3 months. PBMC RNA was the source of the TCR library. The authors drew approximately 10 milliliters of peripheral blood into EDTA tubes. TCR beta libraries were built with iRepertoire HTBI primers and Arm-PCR of CDR3 regions. Each CDR3 protein is one row after TCRdb ran MiXCR on the multiplex PCR reads. The sample consists of about 370,000 distinct CDR3 sequences, less than 20% of them appearing once. CDR1 is DFQATT, CDR2 SNEGSKA, per germline (reference sequence). This CDR3 has 13 amino acids. V lost 4 bases and J lost 1, with 10 bases in between. The data were obtained in a study of regulatory T cells in long-lasting Graves disease. Findings and limits, study-wide: TCR diversity was lower in persistent than newly diagnosed Graves' disease. The number of shared public clonotypes was higher in persistent patients (around 2,700) than new patients (under 1,000). The small sample size may have reduced accuracy.

The sample was peripheral blood mononuclear cells (PBMCs), taken at new diagnosis, from a patient treated with antithyroid drugs. This sequence was found in a female donor with Graves disease. The rearrangement links TRBV20-1 to TRBJ2-5, with D uncertain. The DNA for the CDR3 is TGCAGTGCTATGGAGCCAGTCCAAGAGACCCAGTACTTC. It yields the protein CSAMEPVQETQYF.